These 17 T cell receptor beta chains came from one sample sequenced in a study of CD8 T cells in Susac syndrome. Random hexamers served to reverse transcribe roughly 0.45 to 1 ug RNA. TCRdb ran MiXCR on the immunoSEQ multiplex PCR reads and lists one entry per CDR3 protein. The repertoire holds around 200,000 distinct CDR3 sequences, with just under 95% as singletons. The sample comprised CD4+ T cells from PBMCs. These receptors were collected from a human donor with multiple sclerosis.

V and J are TRBV20-1 and TRBJ1-3, with D hard to call. The length of the CDR3 is 12 residues. Germline CDR1 reads DFQATT; CDR2 reads SNEGSKA (reference sequence). Trimming cost V 7 bases and J 0 bases, with 7 bases left between them. CDR3: CSVGGSGNTIYF. In DNA form, the CDR3 reads TGCAGTGTCGGAGGCTCTGGAAACACCATATATTTT.

The chain employs TRBV20-1 and TRBJ2-1; 11 nucleotides align to TRBD2. Germline CDR1 and CDR2: DFQATT and SNEGSKA (reference sequence). V lost 2 bases and J lost 3; bases outside the gene matches: 6. This CDR3 is built from 16 residues. The CDR3 DNA follows: TGCAGTGCTAGACAGACTAGCGGGGAGAACTACAATGAGCAGTTCTTC. Translated, it gives CSARQTSGENYNEQFF.

J is TRBJ2-1 and V is TRBV29-1; the D is unclear. The CDR3 covers 12 residues. The V gene lost 2 bases and the J gene lost 7 bases, with 9 bases spanning the gap. In germline, CDR1 is SQVTM, CDR2 ANQGSEA. CDR3 coding DNA: TGCAGCGTTGAAAGATGGCAGAATGAGCAGTTCTTC. Translation gives CSVERWQNEQFF.

This sequence joins TRBV30 and TRBJ1-5, with D possibly TRBD1 on 6 matching bases. The CDR3 extends over 13 amino acids. Per germline, CDR1 GTSNPN and CDR2 SVGIG (reference sequence). The ends were cut back, 3 bases at V and 4 bases at J, with 10 bases in the middle. DNA of the CDR3: TGTGCCTGGAGCGGGGGGCAGAATCAGCCCCAGCATTTT. Translated, it gives CAWSGGQNQPQHF.

Only one count was recorded for this clonotype. This sequence joins TRBV29-1 and TRBJ2-6; the D gene could be TRBD1 or TRBD2 (5 bases each). CDR1 and CDR2 (germline): SQVTM, ANQGSEA. The ends were cut back, 6 bases at V and 0 bases at J, with 15 bases in the middle. The CDR3 is made up of 16 amino acids. CDR3: CSVGREFSSGANVLTF. CDR3 DNA: TGCAGCGTGGGACGGGAATTCAGCTCTGGGGCCAACGTCCTGACTTTC. The whole variable domain, filled in from reference TRBV29-1 and TRBJ2-6, reads SAVISQKPSRDICQRGTSLTIQCQVDSQVTMMFWYRQQPGQSLTLIATANQGSEATYESGFVIDKFPISRPNLTFSTLTVSNMSPEDSSIYLCSVGREFSSGANVLTFGAGSRLTVL.

The chain carries TRBV12-3 or TRBV12-4 and TRBJ1-2; 9 nucleotides agree with TRBD1. This CDR3 has 14 amino acids. Trimming removed 7 bases from V and 1 base from J; junction bases left unmatched: 4. The CDR3 DNA reads as TGTGCCAGCACCCCGACAGGGGGTAACTATGGCTACACCTTC. Its translation is CASTPTGGNYGYTF.

The chain is built from TRBV9 and TRBJ1-1; D is unresolved. Trimming took off 2 bases at V and 8 bases at J, with 16 bases between the two ends. Looked up from germline, CDR1 is SGDLS and CDR2 is YYNGEE. The length of the CDR3 is 14 residues. This CDR3 is CASSVSERLGEAFF. The CDR3 region has the DNA TGTGCCAGCAGCGTCTCAGAACGGCTTGGGGAAGCTTTCTTT.

The chain employs TRBV20-1 and TRBJ1-1; 8 bases are shared with TRBD1. There are 14 residues in the CDR3. Trimming removed 6 bases from V and 4 bases from J; junction bases left unmatched: 10. Germline CDR1 DFQATT, CDR2 SNEGSKA (reference sequence). The CDR3 sequence is CSALPQGARTEAFF. DNA for the CDR3: TGCAGTGCCCTCCCCCAGGGGGCTCGCACTGAAGCTTTCTTT.

The chain has TRBV7-9 and TRBJ1-2, with 9 bases aligning to TRBD1. Looked up from germline, CDR1 is SEHNR and CDR2 is FQNEAQ (reference sequence). V lost 5 bases, J lost 0 bases, and 4 bases stayed unmatched. This CDR3 region has 15 residues. For the CDR3, the DNA is TGTGCCAGCAGCATGACAGGGGGAGCTAACTATGGCTACACCTTC. Translation gives CASSMTGGANYGYTF.

This rearrangement joins TRBV20-1 to TRBJ1-2, with D perhaps TRBD1 (6 bases). This CDR3 is built from 13 residues. Trimming removed 0 bases at V and 9 bases at J, with 14 bases between. Germline V gene sequence: CDR1 DFQATT, CDR2 SNEGSKA (reference sequence). This CDR3 reads CSARDTGPWSYTF. CDR3 DNA sequence: TGCAGTGCTAGAGATACAGGGCCCTGGAGCTACACCTTC.

The chain is built from TRBV7-9 and TRBJ2-5, with D perhaps matching TRBD1 or TRBD2 (6 bases each). Trimming left V 4 bases short and J 4 bases short, with 19 bases between. Germline lookup yields CDR1 SEHNR and CDR2 FQNEAQ (reference sequence). This CDR3 region has 16 residues. The CDR3 region has the DNA TGTGCCAGCAGCTGGGCCCCGGGGGCCGTGGTAGAGACCCAGTACTTC. Translation: CASSWAPGAVVETQYF.

The rearrangement uses TRBV3-1 and TRBJ1-6, with D perhaps TRBD1 (6 bases). The CDR3 length is 16 residues. The ends were cut back, 4 bases at V and 5 bases at J, with 15 bases in the middle. The V gene's germline CDR1 is LGHDT and CDR2 YNNKEL (reference sequence). The CDR3 here is CASSRWGQGDNSPLHF. The CDR3 region has the DNA TGTGCCAGCAGCCGATGGGGGCAGGGTGATAATTCACCCCTCCACTTT.

V and J are TRBV18 and TRBJ2-5; D is possibly TRBD2 (5 bases). Germline-derived CDR1 and CDR2 are KGHSH and LQKENI. The V end was cut by 2 bases, the J end by 5 bases, with 9 bases between. The CDR3 loop spans 13 amino acids. CDR3 DNA sequence: TGTGCCAGCTCACCAGAGGGAAGGGAGACCCAGTACTTC. Protein: CASSPEGRETQYF.

This clonotype was seen just once. V gene TRBV19 combines with J gene TRBJ1-5; TRBD1 might be the D (5 bases). The CDR3 is 16 residues long. Looked up from germline, CDR1 is LNHDA and CDR2 is SQIVND (reference sequence). The V end lost 5 bases, the J end lost 6 bases, and 20 bases lay between the germline ends. CDR3 protein: CASSLSSGGIGQPQHF. The CDR3 bases are TGTGCCAGTAGTCTCTCCTCCGGGGGTATCGGTCAGCCCCAGCATTTT.

The CDR3 region is CASRGRGNTGELFF. The CDR3 region has the DNA TGTGCCAGCCGCGGCAGGGGTAACACCGGGGAGCTGTTTTTT. V and J are TRBV7-9 and TRBJ2-2; TRBD1 might be the D (6 bases). Trimming removed 8 bases from V and 2 bases from J, with 12 bases in between. Germline CDR1 SEHNR, CDR2 FQNEAQ (reference sequence). The CDR3 totals 14 residues.

The chain is built from TRBV12-3 or TRBV12-4 and TRBJ1-2; a weak D match, TRBD1 (6 bases). Trimming cost V 1 base and J 2 bases, with 11 bases left between them. The CDR3 has 15 amino acids. Here the CDR3 reads CASSLEGGANYGYTF. The CDR3 DNA sequence: TGTGCCAGCAGTTTAGAGGGGGGGGCGAACTATGGCTACACCTTC.

The gene calls are TRBV3-1 and TRBJ2-5; D perhaps matches TRBD1 (5 bases). Trimming pared 4 bases from V and 4 bases from J, leaving 16 bases between. CDR3 length equals 15 residues. Germline assignment: CDR1 LGHDT and CDR2 YNNKEL (reference sequence). DNA for the CDR3: TGTGCCAGCAGCCTAGTAGACAGCAATCGAGAGACCCAGTACTTC. Protein: CASSLVDSNRETQYF.